The 8 T cell receptor beta chains below come from one sample, sequenced in a study of memory CD4+ T cells and cytomegalovirus serostatus. Single viable CD3+CD4+CD8-CD45RO+ cells were sorted as the memory CD4+ T cells. Generated by immunoSEQ multiplex PCR, the TCRdb table keeps only in-frame clones and is missing some. Here the sample spans around 53,000 clones, 65% to 80% being singletons. The sequenced sample was memory CD4+ T cells from blood. These receptor sequences come from an adult in good health and CMV-seropositive.

V usage is TRBV6-1 and J usage is TRBJ1-1; D is unresolved. The CDR3 loop spans 14 amino acids. Germline V gene sequence: CDR1 MNHNS, CDR2 SASEGT. Deletions cut 4 bases from V and 1 base from J, with 10 bases between. The CDR3 DNA reads as TGTGCCAGCAGTGTAAGGGTTCCGAACACTGAAGCTTTCTTT. This gives the protein CASSVRVPNTEAFF.

The V call is TRBV5-1, the J call TRBJ2-5; the match to TRBD2 covers 8 bases. V gave up 0 bases and J gave up 2 bases; unmatched junction bases: 3. This CDR3 comprises 15 residues. Per the germline V gene, CDR1 is SGHRS and CDR2 is YFSETQ. CDR3: CASSLVAGGQETQYF. The CDR3 DNA reads TGCGCCAGCAGCTTGGTTGCGGGGGGACAAGAGACCCAGTACTTC.

This clone was found once. The chain links TRBV5-1 to TRBJ1-2, with D uncertain. Germline values: CDR1 SGHRS, CDR2 YFSETQ. With 0 bases removed from V and 7 bases from J, the gap between germline ends came to 19 bases. This CDR3 has 16 residues. CDR3 nucleotides: TGCGCCAGCAGCTTGGACCCCTCGGACGGGATCATTGGCTACACCTTC. Protein product: CASSLDPSDGIIGYTF.

Here the CDR3 DNA reads TGTGCCAGCAGCTTAGACTTGTATTACGAGCAGTACTTC. Translating gives CASSLDLYYEQYF. The chain recombines TRBV7-6 with TRBJ2-7; no clear D gene. CDR1 and CDR2 (germline): SGHVS, FNYEAQ. The CDR3 sequence is 13 residues long. The V end lost 1 base, the J end lost 4 bases, and 8 bases lay between the germline ends.

This clone is medium-sized (0.01 to 0.1%) within its sample. This sequence joins TRBV6-1 and TRBJ1-5; 10 bases fit TRBD1. Germline CDR1 MNHNS, CDR2 SASEGT. This CDR3 is built from 15 residues. J was trimmed by 3 bases and V by 8 bases; bases with no gene match: 7. This CDR3 reads CASSWTGGFNQPQHF. Here the CDR3 DNA reads TGTGCCAGCTCTTGGACAGGGGGATTCAATCAGCCCCAGCATTTT.

J is TRBJ1-2 and V is TRBV11-1, with D maybe TRBD1 (6 bases). The CDR3 consists of 12 residues. Looked up from germline, CDR1 is SGHAT and CDR2 is FQDESV (reference sequence). V lost 5 bases and J 8 bases, leaving 12 bases between the germline ends. CDR3 bases: TGTGCCAGCAGCGCTGGACAGTTAGGCTACACCTTC. It yields the protein CASSAGQLGYTF.

This clone has more than one count but fewer than ten. The chain links TRBV29-1 to TRBJ1-4, with D possibly matching TRBD1 (6 bases). The ends were cut back, 0 bases at V and 8 bases at J, with 13 bases in the middle. CDR1 SQVTM and CDR2 ANQGSEA come from the germline V gene. This CDR3 region has 14 residues. The CDR3: CSVEEGGLGEKLFF. CDR3 nucleotide sequence: TGCAGCGTTGAAGAGGGGGGCCTAGGAGAAAAACTGTTTTTT.

CDR3 loop: CASSIGHSLNTEAFF. The CDR3 DNA is TGTGCCAGTAGTATAGGGCACAGTTTGAACACTGAAGCTTTCTTT. The chain has TRBV19 and TRBJ1-1; D gene uncertain. The V end was cut by 1 base, the J end by 0 bases, with 9 bases between. In germline, CDR1 is LNHDA, CDR2 SQIVND (reference sequence). The CDR3 is 15 amino acids.